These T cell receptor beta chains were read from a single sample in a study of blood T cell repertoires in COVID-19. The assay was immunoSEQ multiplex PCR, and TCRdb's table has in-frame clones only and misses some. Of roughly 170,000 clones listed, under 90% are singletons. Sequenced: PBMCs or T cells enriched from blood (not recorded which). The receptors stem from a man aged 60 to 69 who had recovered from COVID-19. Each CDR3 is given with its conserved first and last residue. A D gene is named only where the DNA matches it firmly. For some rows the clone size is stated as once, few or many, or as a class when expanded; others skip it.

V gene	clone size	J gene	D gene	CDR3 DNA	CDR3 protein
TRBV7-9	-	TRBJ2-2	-	TGTGCCAGCAGCCGGCGCGGGGCTCGGGTCACCGGGGAGCTGTTTTTT	CASSRRGARVTGELFF
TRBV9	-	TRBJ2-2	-	TGTGCCAGCAGCCTCAGGGAAGTGAACACCGGGGAGCTGTTTTTT	CASSLREVNTGELFF
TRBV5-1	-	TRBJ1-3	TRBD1	TGCGCCAGCAGCTCGCGACCCCGGGACAGGGAATATTTT	CASSSRPRDREYF
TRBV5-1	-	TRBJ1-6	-	TGCGCCAGCAGCTTGGAACGAGGGCTCTCACCCCTCCACTTT	CASSLERGLSPLHF
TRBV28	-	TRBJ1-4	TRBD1	TGTGCCAGCAGTTCCACAGGGGCTGCAACTAATGAAAAACTGTTTTTT	CASSSTGAATNEKLFF
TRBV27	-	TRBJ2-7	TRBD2	TGTGCCAGCAGTCTTAGCGGGAGTCACTACGAGCAGTACTTC	CASSLSGSHYEQYF
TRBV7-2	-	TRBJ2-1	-	TGTGCCAGCAGCTTAGTGCACTACGGATACAATGAGCAGTTCTTC	CASSLVHYGYNEQFF
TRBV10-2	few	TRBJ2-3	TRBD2	TGCGCCAGCAGTGAGTCAGGAAAGGGGCTAGCGGAGAGCACAGATACGCAGTATTTT	CASSESGKGLAESTDTQYF
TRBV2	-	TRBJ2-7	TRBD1	TGTGCCAGCAGTGAAGAGGGGGCTCCCTACGAGCAGTACTTC	CASSEEGAPYEQYF
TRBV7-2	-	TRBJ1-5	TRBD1	TGTGCCAGCAGCTTCGCCGGGACAGGCGGTATCAATCAGCCCCAGCATTTT	CASSFAGTGGINQPQHF
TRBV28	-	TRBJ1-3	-	TGTGCCAGCAGTACAGGGACAAGCTCTGGAAACACCATATATTTT	CASSTGTSSGNTIYF
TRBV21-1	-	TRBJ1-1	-	TGTGCCAGCAGCAAGATGGGACAGAACACTGAAGCTTTCTTT	CASSKMGQNTEAFF
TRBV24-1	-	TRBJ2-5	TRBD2	TGTGCCACCAGTGATCTAGCGGGATCAGAGACCCAGTACTTC	CATSDLAGSETQYF
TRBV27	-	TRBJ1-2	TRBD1	TGTGCCAGCAGTCACTTCGGACAGGGGGCGGGGTATGGCTACACCTTC	CASSHFGQGAGYGYTF
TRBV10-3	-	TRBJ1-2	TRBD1	TGTGCCATCAGCGGAACAGGGGGCGCGGGGTATGGCTACACCTTC	CAISGTGGAGYGYTF
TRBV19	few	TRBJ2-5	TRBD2	TGTGCCAGTAGTATAGATAGCGGGAGTCTCGAGACCCAGTACTTC	CASSIDSGSLETQYF
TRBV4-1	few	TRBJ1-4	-	TGCGCCAGCAGCCTCCGGGAAAAACTGTTTTTT	CASSLREKLFF
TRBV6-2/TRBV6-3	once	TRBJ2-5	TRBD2	TGTGCCAGCAGTTACTCTAGCGGGAGGAATGGGGAGACCCAGTACTTC	CASSYSSGRNGETQYF
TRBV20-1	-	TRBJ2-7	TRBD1	TGCAGTGCTGGTGGACAGGGCTACGAGCAGTACTTC	CSAGGQGYEQYF
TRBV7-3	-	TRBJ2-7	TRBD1	TGTGCCACTCCAGGGGGCGCCTACGAGCAGTACTTC	CATPGGAYEQYF
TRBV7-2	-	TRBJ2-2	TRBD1	TGTGCCAGCAGCTTAAACAGGGGGCGTGGCACCGGGGAGCTGTTTTTT	CASSLNRGRGTGELFF
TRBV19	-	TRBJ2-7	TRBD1	TGTGCCAGTAGTATGGTTGGGACAGGGGGTCCAGGCGAGCAGTACTTC	CASSMVGTGGPGEQYF
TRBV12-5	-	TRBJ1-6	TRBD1	TGTGCTAGTGGTTTGGACAGGGGTTCACCCCTCCACTTT	CASGLDRGSPLHF
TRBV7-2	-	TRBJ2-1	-	TGTGCCAGCAGCTTAGATCCTCCTATTAATGAGCAGTTCTTC	CASSLDPPINEQFF
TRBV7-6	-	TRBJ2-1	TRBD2	TGTGCCAGCAGCGGTAGCGGGGGGGCCGGGGAGCAGTTCTTC	CASSGSGGAGEQFF
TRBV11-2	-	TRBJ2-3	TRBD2	TGTGCCAGCAGCGTGGGACTAGCGGTAACAGATACGCAGTATTTT	CASSVGLAVTDTQYF
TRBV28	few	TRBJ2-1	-	TGTGCCACCGCCGGGGAGTTCTTC	CATAGEFF
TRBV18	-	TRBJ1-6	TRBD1	TGTGCCAGCTCACCCGGGACAGGGGACTCACCCCTCCACTTT	CASSPGTGDSPLHF